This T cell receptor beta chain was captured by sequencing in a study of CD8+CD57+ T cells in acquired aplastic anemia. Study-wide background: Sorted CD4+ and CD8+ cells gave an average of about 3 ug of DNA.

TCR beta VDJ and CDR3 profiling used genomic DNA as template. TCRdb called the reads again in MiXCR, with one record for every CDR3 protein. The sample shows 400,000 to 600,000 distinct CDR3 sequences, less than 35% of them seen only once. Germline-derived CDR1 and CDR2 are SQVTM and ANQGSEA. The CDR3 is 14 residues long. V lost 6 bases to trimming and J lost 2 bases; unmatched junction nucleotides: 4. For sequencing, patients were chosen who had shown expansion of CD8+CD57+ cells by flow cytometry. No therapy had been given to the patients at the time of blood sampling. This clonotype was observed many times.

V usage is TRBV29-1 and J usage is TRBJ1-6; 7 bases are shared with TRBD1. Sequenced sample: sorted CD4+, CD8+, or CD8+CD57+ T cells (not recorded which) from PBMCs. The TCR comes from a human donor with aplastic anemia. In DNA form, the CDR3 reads TGCAGCGTGCAGACAGGGACCTATAATTCACCCCTCCACTTT. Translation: CSVQTGTYNSPLHF.